Listed below are T cell receptor beta chains from one sample, sequenced in a study of blood T cell repertoires in COVID-19. TCRdb keeps only in-frame clones here, not all; method: immunoSEQ multiplex PCR. This table has 210,000 or so clones, 85% to 90% appearing once. Sequenced sample: peripheral blood. Receptor source: a man in his fifties or sixties with acute or convalescent COVID-19. The CDR3 runs from the conserved cysteine through the conserved F or W. D genes are given only for firm matches.

>TRBJ1-5|TRBV10-3|-
TGTGCCATCAGTGAAGGGGGAAGCAATCAGCCCCAGCATTTT
CAISEGGSNQPQHF
>TRBJ1-5|TRBV10-3|-
TGTGCCATCAGCGCAACAGGGAATGGCAATCAGCCCCAGCATTTT
CAISATGNGNQPQHF
>TRBJ2-7|TRBV2|-
TGTGCCAGCAGATCCGGGACATCCTACGAGCAGTACTTC
CASRSGTSYEQYF
>TRBJ2-7|TRBV4-2|-
TGTGCCAGCAGCCAAGATCTGGAGTACGAGCAGTACTTC
CASSQDLEYEQYF
>TRBJ2-6|TRBV19|TRBD1
TGTGCCAGTAGTATGGGACAGACGATTGGGGCCAACGTCCTGACTTTC
CASSMGQTIGANVLTF
>TRBJ2-5|TRBV5-4|-
TGTGCCAGCAGCTTGGGCAGCGGGCGCCAAGAGACCCAGTACTTC
CASSLGSGRQETQYF
>TRBJ2-6|TRBV6-2/TRBV6-3|TRBD1
TGTGCCAGCAGTCGGGACAGGGGCGAGTTTGGGGCCAACGTCCTGACTTTC
CASSRDRGEFGANVLTF
>TRBJ2-3|TRBV15|TRBD1
TGTGCCACCAGCAGAGGACAGGGGGCCACAGATACGCAGTATTTT
CATSRGQGATDTQYF
>TRBJ1-6|TRBV10-3|TRBD1
TGTGCCATCAGAGATCAAGGACAGGGAGATAATTCACCCCTCCACTTT
CAIRDQGQGDNSPLHF
>TRBJ2-4|TRBV7-2|-
TGTGCCAGCAGCTTAGTCGGCGCAGGGGCGATACTAGCCAAAAACATTCAGTACTTC
CASSLVGAGAILAKNIQYF
>TRBJ2-1|TRBV5-8|TRBD2
TGTGCCAGCAGCCGGGAGGGGAGGGCCTACAATGAGCAGTTCTTC
CASSREGRAYNEQFF
>TRBJ2-1|TRBV24-1|TRBD1
TGTGCCACCGGGTGGACAGGGGCGGGTAGCTCCTACAATGAGCAGTTCTTC
CATGWTGAGSSYNEQFF
>TRBJ1-3|TRBV7-9|TRBD1
TGTGCCAGCAGCCAACAGGGGAGCTCTGGAAACACCATATATTTT
CASSQQGSSGNTIYF
>TRBJ2-1|TRBV11-3|TRBD2
TGTGCCAGCAGCCCCGGCGGGGGTTTGGGAGAGCAGTTCTTC
CASSPGGGLGEQFF
>TRBJ2-2|TRBV5-1|TRBD1
TGCGCCAGCAGCTTGGCGCCGGGACAGGGTAACACCGGGGAGCTGTTTTTT
CASSLAPGQGNTGELFF
>TRBJ1-5|TRBV21-1|-
TGTGCCAGCAGCAAAATCCCGAGGACAGGCTATAGCAATCAGCCCCAGCATTTT
CASSKIPRTGYSNQPQHF